The TCR beta chain under discussion was sequenced for a study of neoadjuvant anti-PD-1 for oral cavity cancer listed by TCRdb under 2021. Regarding the complete study: Patients mostly received three to four biweekly doses of nivolumab at 3 mg/kg before curative-intent surgical resection. Patients who did not progress were given a fourth nivolumab dose at about day 43 and had definitive surgical resection on days 50-56. There were some 13 patients in the parent correlative cohort, and the response rate was around 30%. Patients with complete response, partial response or stable disease by RECIST 1.1 were defined as responders, whereas patients with progression were defined as non-responders.

The time point label of this sample denotes: after neoadjuvant nivolumab, at surgical resection. Patients were newly diagnosed with stage II-IVA oral cavity squamous cell carcinoma and had received no prior systemic or radiation treatment. Everyone in the cohort had locally advanced, HPV-negative oral cavity squamous cell carcinoma. Peripheral blood mononuclear cells were analyzed directly and were not maintained or expanded in culture. The samples were drawn from a longitudinal correlative study tied to a single-arm phase II trial testing neoadjuvant nivolumab in oral cavity squamous cell carcinoma. Subject-matched pre- and post-treatment PBMCs and tumors from three responders and three non-responders were subjected to genomic DNA-based TCRbeta sequencing. Peripheral blood mononuclear cells were drawn once before nivolumab treatment and a second time after treatment, when surgery took place. Genomic DNA was isolated from PBMCs using the Maxwell RSC DNA from Cells kit.

Reading from cysteine to phenylalanine, the CDR3 counts 17 amino acids. Only the CDR3 region is kept as DNA, spanning 51 bases read in frame from base 1. The germline V end is reduced by 0 bases and the J end by 4 bases; junction bases left unmatched: 6. CDR1 and CDR2 were assigned from the germline V gene (reference sequence) as LNHDA and SQIVND. For deep sequencing, each PBMC sample was run in six replicates, with libraries mostly built from 400 to 550 ng of input genomic DNA. TCRbeta libraries were prepared with the immunoSEQ hsTCRbeta kit according to the manufacturer's instructions. An Illumina NovaSeq 6000 S4 flow cell was used to sequence the final libraries, which had first been combined to 3 nM. Turning to the authors' computational methods: The immunoSEQ Analyzer handled quality control and preprocessing of the raw data. The analysis was restricted to productive rearrangements, with each unique CDR3 amino acid sequence defining a clonotype. Repertoire clonality was estimated as the Gini-Simpson index, computed with the R package tcR. Student's t test was used to compare Gini indices, and Pearson correlation was used to assess associations with tumor size change. TCRdb retrieved this table from immuneACCESS and kept in-frame rearrangements only. Not all clones are present; in checked studies, unresolved V genes account for under half, and no reason is known for the remainder. V and J calls and clone size are those listed in that table; D and trimming were worked out from the DNA. In this sample the table shows approximately 68,000 clones, 70% to 90% of which occur a single time. In total, the top ten clones hold 2.5% to 3% of the sample.

Beyond this particular receptor, the publication reports: After neoadjuvant nivolumab, significantly higher T cell clonality (Gini index) was found within PBMCs in non-responders than in responders. Higher pretreatment blood TCRbeta clonality and lower post-treatment tumor TCRbeta clonality were correlated with higher pretreatment blood Treg/Th17 ratios. TCR analyses included only three patients per response group, and the authors called for larger cohorts for validation.

A word on this clone: There is no known antigen for this receptor. Base-call qualities are not available, and no considerably larger clone is one nucleotide away.

This TCR was recovered from a person aged 40 to 85 with oral cavity squamous cell carcinoma. The chain employs TRBV19 and TRBJ2-2, and 9 bases in between align with TRBD2. The sample in question was PBMCs, obtained after nivolumab (anti-PD-1) treatment. The DNA sequence is given as TGTGCCAGTAGTATAGATACCCTAGCGGGAACCACCGGGGAGCTGTTTTTT. This yields the protein CASSIDTLAGTTGELFF.